The clone carrying this TCR beta chain was counted between two and nine times. What it binds is unknown. This specimen belongs to a study of Ad26.COV2.S vaccination and SARS-CoV-2 variants. Study information: Ad26.COV2.S given intramuscularly, once or twice 56 days apart. Overall study results and limits: There was reportedly substantial breadth in spike-specific CD8+ and CD4+ T cell responses after vaccination.

With 0 bases removed from V and 4 bases from J, the gap between germline ends came to 13 bases. The germline CDR1 and CDR2 sequences are LGHNA and YNFKEQ. The CDR3 has 16 amino acids. Stated treatment: 15 to 20 received Ad26.COV2.S at low or high dose, single or two shots; roughly five received placebo; per-sample allocation not given. It was on day 63 after the first vaccine or placebo injection that samples were taken. Data came from immunoSEQ multiplex PCR; TCRdb stores just in-frame clones and leaves some out. This table has hundreds of thousands of clones, more than 70% appearing once. This specimen consisted of peripheral blood, obtained in a trial of Ad26.COV2.S vaccine versus placebo. This sequence joins TRBV4-2 and TRBJ1-3; weak D call: TRBD1 (5 bases). This sequence originates from a person aged 18-65 years who received the Ad26.COV2.S COVID-19 vaccine or a placebo. The CDR3 is CASSQDDRGVGNTIYF. As DNA, the CDR3 is TGTGCCAGCAGCCAAGATGATAGGGGAGTAGGAAACACCATATATTTT.